A selection of T cell receptor beta chains follows, all from one sample in a study of shared T cell receptors in the human thymus. Clones were read by immunoSEQ multiplex PCR, and TCRdb kept only the in-frame ones, dropping some. The sample has hundreds of thousands of clones, more than 75% seen once; the top ten hold over 0.008%. The sample was also reused in another study, on human thymus T cells.

Sequences were obtained from thymocytes. These TCRs come from a boy in the first two years of life with a congenital heart defect. Each CDR3 is given with its conserved first and last residue. The D gene is left open where the match is weak. Clone size appears in some rows only: once, few, many, or a class for an expanded clone.

v_gene	abundance	j_gene	d_gene	CDR3aa	CDR3nt
TRBV10-3	.	TRBJ1-2	TRBD1	CAIPTGVGYTF	TGTGCCATTCCAACAGGGGTCGGCTACACCTTC
TRBV11-2	.	TRBJ2-7	.	CASSGALARSYEQYF	TGTGCCAGCAGCGGCGCCCTAGCGAGGTCCTACGAGCAGTACTTC
TRBV19	.	TRBJ2-5	TRBD1	CASRSITGAETQYF	TGTGCCAGTCGATCAATCACAGGGGCGGAGACCCAGTACTTC
TRBV28	.	TRBJ2-7	TRBD2	CASSLAGVSYEQYF	TGTGCCAGCAGTTTGGCGGGAGTCTCCTACGAGCAGTACTTC
TRBV5-1	.	TRBJ1-1	TRBD1	CASSLGTGALNTEAFF	TGCGCCAGCAGCCTAGGGACAGGGGCCTTGAACACTGAAGCTTTCTTT
TRBV5-1	.	TRBJ1-6	.	CASSFIPGTSDGSPLHF	TGCGCCAGCAGCTTTATCCCCGGGACATCGGATGGTTCACCCCTCCACTTT
TRBV7-2	.	TRBJ1-1	TRBD1	CASSLSPTGAMNTEAFF	TGTGCCAGCAGCTTAAGCCCCACAGGGGCCATGAACACTGAAGCTTTCTTT
TRBV4-3	.	TRBJ1-4	TRBD1	CASSKGQANEKLFF	TGCGCCAGCAGCAAGGGACAGGCCAACGAAAAACTGTTTTTT
TRBV29-1	.	TRBJ2-5	.	CSVESDQQETQYF	TGCAGCGTTGAAAGCGACCAACAAGAGACCCAGTACTTC
TRBV11-2	.	TRBJ2-7	TRBD2	CASSLKAQREGFRRYEQYF	TGTGCCAGCAGCTTAAAAGCGCAGCGGGAGGGTTTCCGGCGATACGAGCAGTACTTC
TRBV6-5	.	TRBJ2-5	TRBD2	CASSPTSGGQETQYF	TGTGCCAGCAGTCCAACTAGCGGGGGCCAAGAGACCCAGTACTTC
TRBV14	.	TRBJ2-7	.	CASSQEIAYEQYF	TGTGCCAGCAGCCAAGAAATCGCCTACGAGCAGTACTTC
TRBV4-3	once	TRBJ2-5	.	CASSQESARETQYF	TGCGCCAGCAGCCAAGAATCGGCCAGGGAGACCCAGTACTTC
TRBV7-2	.	TRBJ1-2	TRBD1	CASSLAGTDYGYTF	TGTGCCAGCAGCTTAGCTGGGACAGACTATGGCTACACCTTC
TRBV2	.	TRBJ2-4	.	CASGGPNNIQYF	TGTGCCAGCGGAGGTCCTAATAACATTCAGTACTTC
TRBV11-2	.	TRBJ2-4	TRBD1	CASSPRTGSMAKNIQYF	TGTGCCAGCAGCCCTCGGACAGGATCGATGGCCAAAAACATTCAGTACTTC
TRBV6-1	.	TRBJ2-7	TRBD1	CASSGDRVVYEQYF	TGTGCCAGCAGCGGGGACAGGGTGGTCTACGAGCAGTACTTC
TRBV9	.	TRBJ2-5	TRBD1	CASSIRTGETQYF	TGTGCCAGCAGCATCCGGACAGGAGAGACCCAGTACTTC
TRBV9	.	TRBJ2-7	.	CASSVQGRGADEQYF	TGTGCCAGCAGCGTACAGGGCAGGGGGGCCGACGAGCAGTACTTC
TRBV5-1	.	TRBJ2-1	.	CASSFPGGGNNEQFF	TGCGCCAGCAGCTTCCCCGGGGGAGGTAACAATGAGCAGTTCTTC
TRBV19	.	TRBJ1-6	.	CASSIDNSSITNSPLHF	TGTGCCAGTAGTATAGATAACAGCTCAATTACTAATTCACCCCTCCACTTT
TRBV9	once	TRBJ2-3	.	CASSVGATDTQYF	TGTGCCAGCAGCGTGGGGGCCACAGATACGCAGTATTTT
TRBV2	few	TRBJ2-7	.	CAGKTGRLYEQYF	TGTGCCGGGAAGACAGGAAGACTATACGAGCAGTACTTC
TRBV5-6	few	TRBJ2-7	TRBD2	CASSPTSDSYEQYF	TGTGCCAGCAGCCCTACTAGCGACTCCTACGAGCAGTACTTC
TRBV5-4	.	TRBJ2-7	TRBD1	CASSRRDRVSEQYF	TGTGCCAGCAGCCGACGGGACAGGGTCTCCGAGCAGTACTTC
TRBV5-4	once	TRBJ2-7	TRBD2	CASSPQRTSGSWRPREQYF	TGTGCCAGCAGCCCTCAAAGGACTAGCGGGAGTTGGAGGCCGCGCGAGCAGTACTTC
TRBV7-6	few	TRBJ2-6	TRBD1	CASSAPTGALSGANVLTF	TGTGCCAGCAGCGCGCCGACAGGGGCCCTCTCTGGGGCCAACGTCCTGACTTTC
TRBV2	.	TRBJ2-1	TRBD2	CASSERWREGYLSYNEQFF	TGTGCCAGCAGTGAAAGATGGCGGGAGGGCTATCTCTCCTACAATGAGCAGTTCTTC
TRBV10-3	.	TRBJ1-1	TRBD1	CAAQGARMNTEAFF	TGTGCCGCCCAGGGGGCAAGAATGAACACTGAAGCTTTCTTT
TRBV28	few	TRBJ1-4	.	CASNRDTTNEKLFF	TGTGCCAGCAATCGGGACACAACTAATGAAAAACTGTTTTTT
TRBV14	.	TRBJ2-1	TRBD2	CASSQEGTSGSNEQFF	TGTGCCAGCAGCCAAGAAGGGACTAGCGGGAGCAATGAGCAGTTCTTC
TRBV7-2	.	TRBJ1-5	.	CASSLERGSNQPQHF	TGTGCCAGCAGCTTAGAACGGGGTAGCAATCAGCCCCAGCATTTT
TRBV7-6	.	TRBJ2-1	TRBD2	CASSVGTSGPSYNEQFF	TGTGCCAGCAGCGTAGGGACTAGCGGGCCTTCCTACAATGAGCAGTTCTTC
TRBV25-1	.	TRBJ2-1	.	CASSRTDNEQFF	TGTGCCAGCAGTCGGACAGACAATGAGCAGTTCTTC
TRBV15	few	TRBJ1-1	TRBD1	CATRVTGQNTEAFF	TGTGCCACCAGGGTGACAGGGCAGAACACTGAAGCTTTCTTT
TRBV2	.	TRBJ1-2	.	CASSATLTGIYGYTF	TGTGCCAGCAGTGCAACCTTGACAGGAATCTATGGCTACACCTTC
TRBV6-1	.	TRBJ1-5	TRBD1	CASSVETGGGGDNQPQHF	TGTGCCAGCAGTGTTGAGACAGGGGGGGGAGGTGACAATCAGCCCCAGCATTTT
TRBV7-9	.	TRBJ2-7	TRBD1	CASSLVPVGTGPYEQYF	TGTGCCAGCAGCTTAGTGCCTGTCGGGACAGGACCTTACGAGCAGTACTTC
TRBV5-4	.	TRBJ1-2	.	CASSLRYGQYGYTF	TGTGCCAGCAGCTTAAGGTACGGACAATATGGCTACACCTTC
TRBV29-1	once	TRBJ1-1	.	CSVGLTGRGLLNTEAFF	TGCAGCGTGGGACTAACGGGCAGGGGCTTATTGAACACTGAAGCTTTCTTT
TRBV4-3	.	TRBJ2-1	TRBD2	CASSQEDSGAFYNEQFF	TGCGCCAGCAGCCAAGAGGATAGCGGGGCTTTCTACAATGAGCAGTTCTTC
TRBV5-1	once	TRBJ2-7	TRBD1	CASSLVGQGALYEQYF	TGCGCCAGCAGCTTGGTGGGACAGGGGGCCCTCTACGAGCAGTACTTC
TRBV28	.	TRBJ1-5	TRBD1	CASSPDRVYQPQHF	TGTGCCAGCAGTCCCGACAGGGTTTATCAGCCCCAGCATTTT
TRBV5-1	few	TRBJ2-3	TRBD2	CASSLVGTSGADTQYF	TGCGCCAGCAGCTTGGTAGGGACTAGCGGGGCTGATACGCAGTATTTT
TRBV23-1	.	TRBJ1-5	TRBD1	CASIPMGDRVDYSNQPQHF	TGCGCCAGCATCCCGATGGGCGACAGGGTGGACTATAGCAATCAGCCCCAGCATTTT
TRBV14	.	TRBJ1-6	.	CASSPGNSPLHF	TGTGCCAGCAGCCCGGGGAATTCCCCCCTCCACTTT